The rows below give T cell receptor beta chains drawn from one sample of a study of response to subunit inactivated influenza vaccine. TCRdb redid the calling of the RT-PCR reads with MiXCR, one entry per CDR3 protein. The sample shows 800,000 to 1,000,000 distinct CDR3 sequences, approximately 22% of them seen only once. Sequencing used PBMCs from blood, obtained more than 4 days after vaccination. The origin of the receptors is a man aged 50 or older who received an inactivated influenza vaccine. CDR3s include the opening cysteine and the closing phenylalanine or tryptophan. D genes are given only for firm matches. Size values are once, few and many counts, or a class for expanded clones, and some rows have none.

V gene,D gene,J gene,clone size,CDR3 DNA,CDR3 protein
TRBV10-1,NA,TRBJ2-2,NA,TGCGCCAGCCAAGGACCCACCGGGGAGCTGTTTTTT,CASQGPTGELFF
TRBV12-3/TRBV12-4,NA,TRBJ2-7,few,TGTGCCAGCGCGGAGGTATGGGATGACGAGCAGTACTTC,CASAEVWDDEQYF
TRBV10-3,TRBD2,TRBJ2-7,NA,TGTGCCATCAGAGGGACTAGCGGGACCAGGGGGGGGGAGCAGTACTTC,CAIRGTSGTRGGEQYF
TRBV12-3/TRBV12-4,NA,TRBJ2-3,NA,TGTGCCAGCAGTTTTCTGCGGGGGCTTAGCACAGATACGCAGTATTTT,CASSFLRGLSTDTQYF
TRBV3-1,NA,TRBJ2-5,NA,TGTGCCAGCAGCCAAGGACCTCTAGGACGGGAGACCCAGTACTTC,CASSQGPLGRETQYF
TRBV28,NA,TRBJ2-7,few,TGTGCCAGCACCCCTGGGGGACGGAGCTCCTACGAGCAGTACTTC,CASTPGGRSSYEQYF
TRBV3-1,NA,TRBJ1-1,many,TGTGCCAGCAGCCTTCTTGGCAGGGACACTGAAGCTTTCTTT,CASSLLGRDTEAFF
TRBV7-9,NA,TRBJ1-3,NA,TGTGCCAGCTTGGGGTGGGGAAACACCATATATTTT,CASLGWGNTIYF
TRBV12-3/TRBV12-4,NA,TRBJ2-2,once,TGTGCCAGCAGGCGCGGGGAAACCGGGGAGCTGTTTTTT,CASRRGETGELFF
TRBV10-3,TRBD2,TRBJ2-2,few,TGTGCCATCAGAGTAGCGGGAGCGAACACCGGGGAGCTGTTTTTT,CAIRVAGANTGELFF
TRBV11-2,NA,TRBJ2-7,few,TGTGCCAGCAGCGCCGCCGGGACGACAGAGCAGTACTTC,CASSAAGTTEQYF
TRBV18,TRBD1,TRBJ1-4,NA,TGTGCCAGCTCACCACCGTTGGGACAGGGCTCGGGGGAACTGTTTTTT,CASSPPLGQGSGELFF
TRBV20-1,TRBD2,TRBJ2-3,NA,TGCAGTGCTAGGGGAGGGTTAGATACGCAGTATTTT,CSARGGLDTQYF
TRBV6-1,NA,TRBJ2-2,NA,TGTGCCAGCAAATCCGAGGGGACGTCGGGCACCGGGGAGCTGTTTTTT,CASKSEGTSGTGELFF
TRBV9,TRBD1,TRBJ2-7,NA,TGTGCCAGCAGCGTAGGGCCGGGACAGAGTTACGAGCAGTACTTC,CASSVGPGQSYEQYF
TRBV2,NA,TRBJ2-7,NA,TGTGCCAGCAGTGTTGTCAGGAGCGTGGGTGAGCAGTACTTC,CASSVVRSVGEQYF
TRBV29-1,TRBD1,TRBJ2-3,NA,TGCAGCGTTGGCTGGACAGGGCGGGATACGCAGTATTTT,CSVGWTGRDTQYF
TRBV20-1,NA,TRBJ2-1,few,TGCAGTGCCACCGGGAGAGTAGGCGATGAGCAGTTCTTC,CSATGRVGDEQFF
TRBV5-4,NA,TRBJ2-1,NA,TGTGCCAGCAGCTCGGCAGGTTTTCTTCCCTACAATGAGCAGTTCTTC,CASSSAGFLPYNEQFF
TRBV11-2,NA,TRBJ1-6,many,TGTGCCAGCAGCTTAGTAGCCCTAGGTGGCGGGTCACCCCTCCACTTT,CASSLVALGGGSPLHF
TRBV5-1,NA,TRBJ2-7,few,TGCGCCAGCAGCTTGGGGACGTATGGCAACGAGCAGTACTTC,CASSLGTYGNEQYF
TRBV29-1,TRBD2,TRBJ2-1,many,TGCAGCGTTTCGAGGACTAGCGGGAGCAATGAGCAGTTCTTC,CSVSRTSGSNEQFF
TRBV29-1,TRBD2,TRBJ2-1,NA,TGCAGCGTTGAGGTCGGGGGGGCCCACAATGAGCAGTTCTTC,CSVEVGGAHNEQFF